This paragraph covers one TCR beta chain sequence. Its antigen remains unknown. The assay was immunoSEQ multiplex PCR, and TCRdb's table has in-frame clones only and misses some. The sample shows approximately 60,000 clones, around four fifths of them seen only once. Germline values: CDR1 SGHDT, CDR2 YYEEEE. The CDR3 length is 14 residues. V was pared by 3 bases and J by 4 bases, with 5 bases of the junction left unmatched. These data originate in a study of OX40 agonist ivuxolimab in advanced cancers. Points from the study as a whole: Expanded clones tended on average to be more numerous among CD8+ T cells than CD4+. In the 0.1 to 3.0 mg/kg range, CD4+ and CD8+ blood T cells had expanded clonally by week 6. There were also nonresponders showing low normalized T-cell clonal expansion.

The chain employs TRBV5-6 and TRBJ1-2; 8 nucleotides align to TRBD1. The origin of this receptor is an adult with an advanced solid tumor such as melanoma, head and neck, liver or kidney cancer. Sequenced material: CD4+ or CD8+ T cells sorted from blood, taken in a trial of the OX40 agonist ivuxolimab. CDR3 nucleotide sequence: TGTGCCAGCAGCTCGACAGGGGAGGGCTATGGCTACACCTTC. Encoded protein: CASSSTGEGYGYTF.